This entry is about one T cell receptor beta chain. The sample is drawn from a study of blood T cell repertoires in COVID-19. V dropped 8 bases and J dropped 1 base, with 11 bases sitting between them. The V gene's germline CDR1 is GTSNPN and CDR2 SVGIG (reference sequence). The CDR3 consists of 12 residues. Using immunoSEQ multiplex PCR, the repertoire was profiled, and TCRdb retains in-frame clones only, with some absent. Among around 140,000 clones, around 86% were seen once, and the ten largest hold approximately 10%. The chain uses TRBV30 and TRBJ1-2; D ambiguous. The TCR was taken from a man in his sixties who had recovered from COVID-19. The specimen was PBMCs or T cells enriched from blood (not recorded which). CDR3 DNA: TGTGCCGCCGGAGGAATTAACTATGGCTACACCTTC. Encoded protein: CAAGGINYGYTF.